These 8 T cell receptor beta chains originate from one sample sequenced in a study of blood T cell repertoires in COVID-19 (dated by TCRdb to the early 2020s). Libraries were built with the immunoSEQ multiplex PCR assay. What TCRdb holds here is the immuneACCESS table cut down to in-frame rearrangements. Part of the clones is not present; checked against another copy, under half of the missing clones reflect an unresolved V gene, and the others are unexplained. Counted in this sample were 80,000 to 90,000 clones; under 85% of them appeared once. The ten most abundant clones make up roughly 3.2% of the sample. The sample was peripheral blood. Every receptor here comes from an elderly woman with COVID-19, enrolled during active disease.

The chain recombines TRBV30 with TRBJ1-3; no clear D. Germline CDR1 is GTSNPN and CDR2 is SVGIG (reference sequence). Trimming took 4 bases from V and 0 from J, leaving 10 bases between them. The CDR3 spans 14 residues. The DNA of the CDR3 is TGTGCCTGGACCCCCGGGTCCTCTGGAAACACCATATATTTT. Translation: CAWTPGSSGNTIYF.

The chain recombines TRBV11-2 with TRBJ2-7; weak D call: TRBD2 (5 bases). Germline assignment: CDR1 SGHAT and CDR2 FQNNGV. The CDR3 extends over 17 amino acids. Trimming pared 0 bases from V and 1 base from J, leaving 16 bases between. CDR3 nucleotide sequence: TGTGCCAGCAGCTTAGATCTGGGAGCGAGTGGGTCCTACGAGCAGTACTTC. The encoded protein is CASSLDLGASGSYEQYF.

V usage is TRBV9 and J usage is TRBJ1-2, with D hard to call. CDR3 size: 14 residues. V lost 0 bases, J lost 4 bases, and 10 bases lay in between. Germline V gene data show CDR1 as SGDLS and CDR2 as YYNGEE. CDR3 protein: CASSVGRFPYGYTF. The DNA for the CDR3 is TGTGCCAGCAGCGTAGGCCGGTTTCCCTATGGCTACACCTTC.

This chain uses TRBV11-1 with TRBJ2-2, with TRBD2 matching over 8 bases. The CDR3 is 13 residues long. CDR1 and CDR2 from the germline V gene are SGHAT and FQDESV (reference sequence). V trimming: 5 bases; J trimming: 7 bases; junction bases outside the gene matches: 3. CDR3 DNA sequence: TGTGCCAGCAGCCGGGGGGGGCTCGGGGAGCTGTTTTTT. Translation gives CASSRGGLGELFF.

This clone was picked up one time. The genes are TRBV5-1 and TRBJ1-2; 7 bases agree with TRBD1. From germline, CDR1 is SGHRS and CDR2 YFSETQ. This CDR3 contains 15 residues. J was trimmed by 7 bases and V by 3 bases; bases with no gene match: 12. CDR3 in amino acids: CASSWNDGQAGGYTF. CDR3 DNA: TGCGCCAGCAGCTGGAATGACGGACAGGCGGGTGGCTACACCTTC.

V and J are TRBV5-1 and TRBJ1-1; 7 nucleotides line up with TRBD1. This CDR3 is built from 18 residues. Germline values: CDR1 SGHRS, CDR2 YFSETQ. Trimming at V came to 4 bases and at J to 0 bases, leaving 15 bases not matched to a gene. The CDR3 region is CASSAKVVPGQMNTEAFF. CDR3 DNA: TGCGCCAGCAGCGCGAAGGTTGTGCCGGGACAGATGAACACTGAAGCTTTCTTT.

The CDR3 loop is CASSPMATEAFF. The CDR3 DNA reads as TGTGCCAGCTCACCAATGGCCACTGAAGCTTTCTTT. The chain carries TRBV18 and TRBJ1-1; D call uncertain. V gave up 2 bases and J gave up 4 bases, with 5 bases separating them. The CDR3 spans 12 residues. Per germline, CDR1 KGHSH and CDR2 LQKENI.

Only one count was recorded for this clone. The gene calls are TRBV7-2 and TRBJ2-3; no firm D call. Germline CDR1 SGHTA, CDR2 FQGNSA. The CDR3 spans 15 residues. The ends were cut back, 2 bases at V and 8 bases at J, with 17 bases in the middle. CDR3 amino acids: CASSLSQGSLGTQYF. The CDR3 region has the DNA TGTGCCAGCAGCTTAAGTCAAGGTAGCTTGGGTACGCAGTATTTT.